Listed below are T cell receptor beta chains from one sample, sequenced in a study of blood T cells in healthy people across ages. TCRdb fed the 5' RACE reads into MiXCR, producing one record per CDR3 protein. This sample yields some 1.4 million distinct CDR3 sequences, of which around 39% are seen a single time; 7.9% belongs to the top ten. The sequencing sample was made of blood. The receptor set was obtained from a young woman in good health. Both conserved end residues are part of each CDR3. The D gene is left open where the match is weak. The size field is filled for only some rows; it gives once, few, many or a size class.

abundance: NA; j_gene: TRBJ1-1; d_gene: NA; len: 14; v_gene: TRBV25-1; CDR3aa: CASSESRGITEAFF; CDR3nt: TGTGCCAGCAGTGAATCGCGGGGGATCACTGAAGCTTTCTTT
abundance: NA; j_gene: TRBJ2-5; d_gene: NA; len: 14; v_gene: TRBV20-1; CDR3aa: CSARGGVGGETQYF; CDR3nt: TGCAGTGCTAGGGGGGGCGTCGGTGGGGAGACCCAGTACTTC
abundance: few; j_gene: TRBJ2-7; d_gene: NA; len: 17; v_gene: TRBV6-5; CDR3aa: CASSSFSQGSQSYEQYF; CDR3nt: TGTGCCAGCAGTTCTTTCTCACAGGGCTCCCAATCCTACGAGCAGTACTTC
abundance: NA; j_gene: TRBJ2-7; d_gene: NA; len: 11; v_gene: TRBV20-1; CDR3aa: CSAREYGEQYF; CDR3nt: TGCAGTGCTAGAGAGTACGGCGAGCAGTACTTC
abundance: few; j_gene: TRBJ2-7; d_gene: NA; len: 15; v_gene: TRBV28; CDR3aa: CASSLLGLLAYEQYF; CDR3nt: TGTGCCAGCAGTTTATTAGGTTTATTGGCCTACGAGCAGTACTTC
abundance: once; j_gene: TRBJ2-1; d_gene: TRBD2; len: 16; v_gene: TRBV20-1; CDR3aa: CSARPRGAGGFNEQFF; CDR3nt: TGCAGTGCTAGGCCAAGGGGAGCGGGAGGTTTCAATGAGCAGTTCTTC
abundance: NA; j_gene: TRBJ1-5; d_gene: NA; len: 17; v_gene: TRBV11-2; CDR3aa: CASSPPPSQGTHQPQHF; CDR3nt: TGTGCCAGCAGCCCGCCACCGTCACAGGGAACTCATCAGCCCCAGCATTTT
abundance: NA; j_gene: TRBJ1-2; d_gene: NA; len: 13; v_gene: TRBV20-1; CDR3aa: CSARPGVSYGYTF; CDR3nt: TGCAGTGCTAGGCCGGGGGTCTCATATGGCTACACCTTC
abundance: few; j_gene: TRBJ1-2; d_gene: NA; len: 15; v_gene: TRBV5-6; CDR3aa: CASSTQKDGNYGYTF; CDR3nt: TGTGCCAGCAGCACCCAGAAAGACGGGAACTATGGCTACACCTTC
abundance: once; j_gene: TRBJ2-4; d_gene: NA; len: 14; v_gene: TRBV3-1; CDR3aa: CASGRGGGLYGQYF; CDR3nt: TGTGCCAGCGGCAGGGGTGGCGGGCTCTACGGGCAGTACTTC
abundance: once; j_gene: TRBJ1-5; d_gene: NA; len: 15; v_gene: TRBV5-1; CDR3aa: CASSSSGRPEQPQHF; CDR3nt: TGCGCCAGCAGCTCCTCAGGGCGTCCAGAACAGCCCCAGCATTTT
abundance: many; j_gene: TRBJ2-7; d_gene: NA; len: 15; v_gene: TRBV29-1; CDR3aa: CSVEDVGMNLGEQYF; CDR3nt: TGCAGCGTTGAAGACGTAGGGATGAATCTGGGCGAGCAGTACTTC
abundance: NA; j_gene: TRBJ2-3; d_gene: TRBD2; len: 17; v_gene: TRBV11-1; CDR3aa: CASSPSGVGDGTDTQYF; CDR3nt: TGTGCCAGCAGCCCGAGCGGGGTGGGTGATGGCACAGATACGCAGTATTTT
abundance: few; j_gene: TRBJ2-5; d_gene: TRBD2; len: 15; v_gene: TRBV6-5; CDR3aa: CASSYAGLAGETQYF; CDR3nt: TGTGCCAGCAGTTACGCGGGACTAGCAGGCGAGACCCAGTACTTC
abundance: once; j_gene: TRBJ2-6; d_gene: TRBD1; len: 18; v_gene: TRBV7-2; CDR3aa: CASSKQGAGSSGANVLTF; CDR3nt: TGTGCCAGCAGTAAACAGGGGGCGGGGAGCTCTGGGGCCAACGTCCTGACTTTC
abundance: few; j_gene: TRBJ2-1; d_gene: NA; len: 16; v_gene: TRBV4-1; CDR3aa: CASSHLDMISYNEQFF; CDR3nt: TGCGCCAGCAGCCACCTTGACATGATCTCCTACAATGAGCAGTTCTTC
abundance: few; j_gene: TRBJ2-3; d_gene: NA; len: 14; v_gene: TRBV24-1; CDR3aa: CATPKGPGTDTQYF; CDR3nt: TGTGCCACCCCGAAGGGCCCTGGCACAGATACGCAGTATTTT
abundance: NA; j_gene: TRBJ2-7; d_gene: TRBD1; len: 15; v_gene: TRBV3-1; CDR3aa: CASSQSTGDSYEQYF; CDR3nt: TGTGCCAGCAGCCAGTCGACAGGGGATAGCTACGAGCAGTACTTC
abundance: NA; j_gene: TRBJ2-5; d_gene: NA; len: 13; v_gene: TRBV7-2; CDR3aa: CASRDSPKETQYF; CDR3nt: TGTGCCAGCCGGGACTCCCCTAAAGAGACCCAGTACTTC
abundance: NA; j_gene: TRBJ1-5; d_gene: NA; len: 12; v_gene: TRBV28; CDR3aa: CAIRQGNQPQHF; CDR3nt: TGTGCCATACGACAGGGCAATCAGCCCCAGCATTTT
abundance: NA; j_gene: TRBJ2-7; d_gene: TRBD2; len: 14; v_gene: TRBV12-3/TRBV12-4; CDR3aa: CASRPGEGFYEQYF; CDR3nt: TGTGCCAGCAGACCCGGGGAGGGATTTTACGAGCAGTACTTC
abundance: few; j_gene: TRBJ2-3; d_gene: NA; len: 14; v_gene: TRBV6-8; CDR3aa: CASGGGEGTDTQYF; CDR3nt: TGTGCCAGCGGAGGCGGGGAAGGCACAGATACGCAGTATTTT
abundance: once; j_gene: TRBJ1-1; d_gene: TRBD1; len: 15; v_gene: TRBV29-1; CDR3aa: CSVVIFGQGYTEAFF; CDR3nt: TGCAGCGTTGTCATTTTTGGACAGGGCTACACTGAAGCTTTCTTT
abundance: NA; j_gene: TRBJ2-1; d_gene: NA; len: 12; v_gene: TRBV12-5; CDR3aa: CASGFQSHEQFF; CDR3nt: TGTGCTAGTGGTTTCCAGAGCCATGAGCAGTTCTTC
abundance: NA; j_gene: TRBJ2-1; d_gene: NA; len: 11; v_gene: TRBV3-1; CDR3aa: CASSDNRDQFF; CDR3nt: TGTGCCAGCAGCGATAACAGGGACCAGTTCTTC
abundance: NA; j_gene: TRBJ2-1; d_gene: TRBD2; len: 13; v_gene: TRBV2; CDR3aa: CASRGGSHNEQFF; CDR3nt: TGTGCCAGCAGGGGGGGGAGCCACAATGAGCAGTTCTTC
abundance: few; j_gene: TRBJ1-2; d_gene: NA; len: 14; v_gene: TRBV20-1; CDR3aa: CSASKPQGFYGYTF; CDR3nt: TGCAGTGCCAGTAAACCTCAGGGCTTCTATGGCTACACCTTC
abundance: NA; j_gene: TRBJ2-1; d_gene: TRBD2; len: 16; v_gene: TRBV6-5; CDR3aa: CASQDGASGRYNEQFF; CDR3nt: TGTGCCAGCCAGGATGGGGCCAGCGGGAGGTACAATGAGCAGTTCTTC
abundance: NA; j_gene: TRBJ1-2; d_gene: NA; len: 17; v_gene: TRBV27; CDR3aa: CASSSRPSGGSPYGYTF; CDR3nt: TGTGCCAGCAGTTCCCGGCCGTCGGGAGGGTCTCCGTATGGCTACACCTTC
abundance: many; j_gene: TRBJ2-7; d_gene: TRBD1; len: 16; v_gene: TRBV4-1; CDR3aa: CASSQLGTGTSYEQYF; CDR3nt: TGCGCCAGCAGCCAATTGGGGACAGGGACCTCCTACGAGCAGTACTTC
abundance: few; j_gene: TRBJ2-2; d_gene: TRBD2; len: 15; v_gene: TRBV12-3/TRBV12-4; CDR3aa: CASSRYGLVIGELFF; CDR3nt: TGTGCCAGCAGCCGATACGGACTAGTTATCGGGGAGCTGTTTTTT
abundance: NA; j_gene: TRBJ2-7; d_gene: NA; len: 16; v_gene: TRBV2; CDR3aa: CASNPFWDAGSYEQYF; CDR3nt: TGTGCCAGCAACCCCTTTTGGGACGCAGGCTCCTACGAGCAGTACTTC
abundance: few; j_gene: TRBJ2-5; d_gene: TRBD2; len: 17; v_gene: TRBV27; CDR3aa: CASSFFTTSGGLETQYF; CDR3nt: TGTGCCAGCAGTTTCTTTACTACTAGCGGGGGGCTGGAGACCCAGTACTTC
abundance: many; j_gene: TRBJ2-3; d_gene: NA; len: 13; v_gene: TRBV9; CDR3aa: CASSLNSGDTQYF; CDR3nt: TGTGCCAGCAGCCTCAATTCCGGGGATACGCAGTATTTT
abundance: NA; j_gene: TRBJ2-7; d_gene: NA; len: 13; v_gene: TRBV10-3; CDR3aa: CAINQGSSYEQYF; CDR3nt: TGTGCCATCAATCAGGGGTCGAGCTACGAGCAGTACTTC
abundance: NA; j_gene: TRBJ1-1; d_gene: NA; len: 14; v_gene: TRBV3-1; CDR3aa: CASSQSEERTEAFF; CDR3nt: TGTGCCAGCAGCCAAAGCGAAGAGAGGACTGAAGCTTTCTTT
abundance: NA; j_gene: TRBJ2-3; d_gene: TRBD2; len: 15; v_gene: TRBV6-6; CDR3aa: CASTTSGAGTDTQYF; CDR3nt: TGTGCCAGCACTACTAGCGGAGCAGGCACAGATACGCAGTATTTT
abundance: few; j_gene: TRBJ1-4; d_gene: NA; len: 14; v_gene: TRBV20-1; CDR3aa: CSASILGVDEKLFF; CDR3nt: TGCAGTGCTAGTATTTTGGGGGTAGATGAAAAACTGTTTTTT
abundance: few; j_gene: TRBJ2-3; d_gene: TRBD2; len: 18; v_gene: TRBV7-9; CDR3aa: CASSSWTSGVGSTDTQYF; CDR3nt: TGTGCCAGCAGCTCATGGACTAGCGGGGTTGGGAGCACAGATACGCAGTATTTT
abundance: NA; j_gene: TRBJ1-5; d_gene: NA; len: 16; v_gene: TRBV9; CDR3aa: CASSVGTRLSNQPQHF; CDR3nt: TGTGCCAGCAGCGTAGGAACGAGACTCAGCAATCAGCCCCAGCATTTT
abundance: many; j_gene: TRBJ2-6; d_gene: NA; len: 13; v_gene: TRBV30; CDR3aa: CAWGNSGANVLTF; CDR3nt: TGTGCCTGGGGAAATTCTGGGGCCAACGTCCTGACTTTC
abundance: once; j_gene: TRBJ1-2; d_gene: NA; len: 13; v_gene: TRBV20-1; CDR3aa: CSARQGSNYGYTF; CDR3nt: TGCAGTGCTAGACAGGGATCTAACTATGGCTACACCTTC
abundance: many; j_gene: TRBJ2-5; d_gene: NA; len: 16; v_gene: TRBV10-3; CDR3aa: CAISEPGRGGQETQYF; CDR3nt: TGTGCCATCAGTGAGCCGGGACGAGGGGGACAAGAGACCCAGTACTTC
abundance: many; j_gene: TRBJ2-5; d_gene: TRBD2; len: 13; v_gene: TRBV6-5; CDR3aa: CASSSRGEETQYF; CDR3nt: TGTGCCAGCAGCTCACGGGGGGAAGAGACCCAGTACTTC
abundance: many; j_gene: TRBJ2-7; d_gene: NA; len: 13; v_gene: TRBV28; CDR3aa: CASSLKVSSEQYF; CDR3nt: TGTGCCAGCAGTTTAAAGGTCTCGAGTGAGCAGTACTTC
abundance: few; j_gene: TRBJ1-1; d_gene: NA; len: 13; v_gene: TRBV7-9; CDR3aa: CASSPPEGTEAFF; CDR3nt: TGTGCCAGCAGCCCTCCCGAAGGCACTGAAGCTTTCTTT
abundance: few; j_gene: TRBJ2-6; d_gene: TRBD1; len: 16; v_gene: TRBV6-1; CDR3aa: CASSVHRGSGANVLTF; CDR3nt: TGTGCCAGCAGTGTCCACAGGGGTTCTGGGGCCAACGTCCTGACTTTC
abundance: once; j_gene: TRBJ2-7; d_gene: NA; len: 16; v_gene: TRBV7-9; CDR3aa: CASSPTPGLTVYEQYF; CDR3nt: TGTGCCAGCAGCCCCACTCCAGGACTGACTGTCTACGAGCAGTACTTC
abundance: few; j_gene: TRBJ2-7; d_gene: TRBD1; len: 19; v_gene: TRBV12-3/TRBV12-4; CDR3aa: CASSLLNRITLQGAYEQYF; CDR3nt: TGTGCCAGCAGTTTATTAAACCGGATTACACTACAGGGGGCCTACGAGCAGTACTTC
abundance: once; j_gene: TRBJ2-1; d_gene: TRBD2; len: 16; v_gene: TRBV5-4; CDR3aa: CASSLEGTSISIEQFF; CDR3nt: TGTGCCAGCAGCTTGGAGGGGACTAGCATTTCTATTGAGCAGTTCTTC
abundance: NA; j_gene: TRBJ1-6; d_gene: NA; len: 15; v_gene: TRBV30; CDR3aa: CAWTRPGIRDSPLHF; CDR3nt: TGTGCCTGGACTCGACCGGGGATTAGGGATTCACCCCTCCACTTT
abundance: many; j_gene: TRBJ2-5; d_gene: NA; len: 15; v_gene: TRBV7-9; CDR3aa: CASSLGTGYQETQYF; CDR3nt: TGTGCCAGCAGCTTAGGCACAGGGTACCAAGAGACCCAGTACTTC
abundance: few; j_gene: TRBJ2-7; d_gene: TRBD1; len: 17; v_gene: TRBV4-1; CDR3aa: CASSQGVTGQGALEQYF; CDR3nt: TGCGCCAGCAGCCAGGGTGTAACGGGACAGGGGGCCCTCGAGCAGTACTTC
abundance: NA; j_gene: TRBJ2-3; d_gene: TRBD2; len: 16; v_gene: TRBV24-1; CDR3aa: CATRTSGGPYTDTQYF; CDR3nt: TGTGCCACCAGGACTAGCGGGGGGCCTTACACAGATACGCAGTATTTT
abundance: NA; j_gene: TRBJ2-5; d_gene: NA; len: 14; v_gene: TRBV6-6; CDR3aa: CASSQTPYQETQYF; CDR3nt: TGTGCCAGCAGTCAAACCCCGTACCAAGAGACCCAGTACTTC
abundance: NA; j_gene: TRBJ2-1; d_gene: NA; len: 12; v_gene: TRBV10-3; CDR3aa: CAISEPRHEQFF; CDR3nt: TGTGCCATCAGTGAGCCCCGTCATGAGCAGTTCTTC
abundance: NA; j_gene: TRBJ2-3; d_gene: TRBD2; len: 18; v_gene: TRBV11-2; CDR3aa: CASSVIHRLAGVADTQYF; CDR3nt: TGTGCCAGCAGCGTAATTCATAGACTAGCGGGGGTCGCAGATACGCAGTATTTT
abundance: few; j_gene: TRBJ2-7; d_gene: NA; len: 12; v_gene: TRBV3-1; CDR3aa: CASSLASNEQYF; CDR3nt: TGTGCCAGCAGTCTAGCTTCCAACGAGCAGTACTTC
abundance: NA; j_gene: TRBJ1-3; d_gene: NA; len: 14; v_gene: TRBV4-2; CDR3aa: CASSQAVTENTIYF; CDR3nt: TGTGCCAGCAGCCAAGCAGTGACGGAAAACACCATATATTTT